Following are 27 T cell receptor beta chains from one sample sequenced in a study of CD8+ T cells in alopecia areata (dated by TCRdb to the late 2010s). Library generation was performed with the immunoSEQ multiplex PCR assay. For TCR sequencing, RNA was extracted from every sample and reverse transcribed into cDNA to serve as template. TCRdb provides this immuneACCESS table in a form limited to in-frame rearrangements. Some clones are lacking; in checked studies, under half of them reflect an unresolved V gene, and why the rest are absent is not known. The sample has approximately 130,000 clones on record, 45% to 50% of them singletons. Approximately 10% of the sample lies in the top ten. The sample was NKG2D-low CD8+ T cells sorted from blood. The cell subset or site label on this specimen signifies: sorted CD8+ NKG2D-low blood T cells. The receptors here all came from a human donor with alopecia areata.

This clone was recorded a few times. V usage is TRBV29-1 and J usage is TRBJ1-1, with D possibly being TRBD1 (6 bases). The V gene lost 6 bases and the J gene lost 7 bases, with 18 bases spanning the gap. CDR1 and CDR2 (germline): SQVTM, ANQGSEA. The length of the CDR3 is 13 residues. The CDR3 DNA reads TGCAGCGTGATGCTCCCTGGACAGCTTGAAGCTTTCTTT. Its translation is CSVMLPGQLEAFF.

The V call is TRBV9, the J call TRBJ1-1; weak D call: TRBD1 (5 bases). The CDR3 has 13 amino acids. Germline assignment: CDR1 SGDLS and CDR2 YYNGEE. The V gene lost 0 bases and the J gene lost 7 bases, with 10 bases spanning the gap. The CDR3, as DNA: TGTGCCAGCAGCGTAGAAGGGGCCGGTGAAGCTTTCTTT. This codes for CASSVEGAGEAFF.

The J gene is TRBJ2-1, the V gene TRBV18, with D possibly matching TRBD1 (6 bases). The CDR3 consists of 13 residues. Germline V gene sequence: CDR1 KGHSH, CDR2 LQKENI. Trimming shortened V by 1 base and J by 6 bases, and 7 bases separated the two germline ends. DNA for the CDR3: TGTGCCAGCTCACCACTACAGGGCAATGAGCAGTTCTTC. It codes for CASSPLQGNEQFF.

This clone turned up a few times. This chain uses TRBV29-1 with TRBJ2-5, with TRBD2 matching over 11 bases. V shed 3 bases, J shed 4 bases, and the junction held 4 bases outside the gene matches. Germline CDR1 reads SQVTM; CDR2 reads ANQGSEA. CDR3 size: 14 residues. The CDR3 loop reads CSVENSGGVETQYF. The CDR3, as DNA: TGCAGCGTTGAGAATAGCGGGGGGGTAGAGACCCAGTACTTC. Together with reference TRBV29-1 and TRBJ2-5, the CDR3 gives the full variable domain: SAVISQKPSRDICQRGTSLTIQCQVDSQVTMMFWYRQQPGQSLTLIATANQGSEATYESGFVIDKFPISRPNLTFSTLTVSNMSPEDSSIYLCSVENSGGVETQYFGPGTRLLVL.

This sequence joins TRBV27 and TRBJ2-7, with a weak D call TRBD1 (5 bases). The length of the CDR3 is 13 residues. The ends were cut back, 6 bases at V and 0 bases at J, with 9 bases in the middle. Germline V gene data show CDR1 as MNHEY and CDR2 as SMNVEV (reference sequence). CDR3 sequence (DNA): TGTGCCAGCAGGCTTAGGGGCTCCTACGAGCAGTACTTC. The encoded protein is CASRLRGSYEQYF.

About this clone: The junction departs from the called germline gene at one end, perhaps through a read error. The chain combines TRBV11-3 with TRBJ2-6; D uncertain. The CDR3 totals 15 residues. CDR1 and CDR2 from the germline V gene are SGHNT and YENEEA. The CDR3 coding sequence is TGTGCCAGCAGCCCTCCGGTCTCTGGAGCCAACGTCCTGACTTTC. Translating it yields CASSPPVSGANVLTF.

This clone was counted a few times. V usage is TRBV5-6 and J usage is TRBJ2-4; D not resolved. The germline gives CDR1 SGHDT, CDR2 YYEEEE. This CDR3 contains 14 residues. V was cut by 3 bases and J by 5 bases, with 12 bases left in between. The CDR3 DNA reads as TGTGCCAGCAGCTCCGTCCCCTGGGAAAACATTCAGTACTTC. Its translation is CASSSVPWENIQYF.

The CDR3 spells CASSTGTDNSPLHF. Written as DNA, the CDR3 is TGTGCCAGCAGTACCGGGACGGATAATTCACCCCTCCACTTT. This rearrangement joins TRBV6-4 to TRBJ1-6; possible D gene TRBD1, 5 bases. This CDR3 contains 14 residues. Germline CDR1 and CDR2: MRHNA and SNTAGT. V lost 5 bases to trimming and J lost 5 bases, with 10 bases between them.

This clone was seen a handful of times. The same CDR3 also results from other DNA sequences found in this sample. V and J are TRBV29-1 and TRBJ2-3; no clear D. Trimming removed 1 base at V and 4 bases at J, with 3 bases between. The CDR3 is made up of 11 amino acids. Per the germline V gene, CDR1 is SQVTM and CDR2 is ANQGSEA. In nucleotides, the CDR3 is TGCAGCGTTGAAGTGGCAGATACGCAGTATTTT. As protein: CSVEVADTQYF.

The chain is built from TRBV4-3 and TRBJ2-2; D might be TRBD2 (5 bases). Trimming took 6 bases from V and 4 from J, leaving 15 bases between them. In germline, CDR1 is LGHNA, CDR2 YSLEER. This CDR3 comprises 15 residues. CDR3 protein: CASRDLSRGTGELFF. The CDR3, as DNA: TGCGCCAGCAGGGACCTTAGCCGGGGCACCGGGGAGCTGTTTTTT.

This chain links TRBV29-1 with TRBJ1-1; a possible D gene is TRBD1 (5 bases). V was clipped by 0 bases and J by 6 bases, with 14 bases between them. The CDR3 runs 14 residues. The germline CDR1 and CDR2 sequences are SQVTM and ANQGSEA. The CDR3 DNA follows: TGCAGCGTTGAAGAAGCTCTGCAGGGCCCTGAAGCTTTCTTT. Protein product: CSVEEALQGPEAFF.

There are a few counts of this clone. The V call is TRBV5-1, the J call TRBJ2-7; 7 nucleotides line up with TRBD1. V shed 4 bases and J 4 bases; nucleotides not matched to a gene: 8. Looked up from germline, CDR1 is SGHRS and CDR2 is YFSETQ. CDR3 size: 14 residues. The chain's CDR3 is CASSLGTDAYEQYF. The CDR3 DNA reads as TGCGCCAGCAGCCTCGGGACAGATGCGTACGAGCAGTACTTC.

The table lists this clone with a few counts. J is TRBJ2-1 and V is TRBV14, with D perhaps matching TRBD1 (6 bases). This CDR3 comprises 14 residues. Per germline, CDR1 SGHDN and CDR2 FVKESK. Trimming took 3 bases from V and 4 from J, leaving 10 bases between them. CDR3 nucleotides: TGTGCCAGCAGCCAGGGGACAAGATACAATGAGCAGTTCTTC. Its translation is CASSQGTRYNEQFF.

CDR3 sequence (DNA): TGTGCCAGCAGCCAGACAGGGGTCGAGCAGTACTTC. It codes for CASSQTGVEQYF. The chain has TRBV5-4 and TRBJ2-7, with 8 bases fitting TRBD1. V was clipped by 4 bases and J by 6 bases; unmatched bases: 3. The V gene's germline CDR1 is SGHNT and CDR2 YYREEE (reference sequence). The CDR3 runs 12 residues.

This chain connects TRBV5-1 to TRBJ2-1; no reliable D call. CDR3 size: 13 residues. V shed 0 bases and J shed 8 bases, with 9 bases lying between them. Germline CDR1 is SGHRS and CDR2 is YFSETQ. The CDR3 here is CASSLGPEDEQFF. The CDR3 DNA reads as TGCGCCAGCAGCTTGGGCCCTGAAGATGAGCAGTTCTTC.

In its sample, this clone was seen a few times. The chain couples TRBV4-1 to TRBJ2-7; D might be TRBD2 (6 bases). The ends were cut back, 1 base at V and 2 bases at J, with 9 bases in the middle. Germline V gene sequence: CDR1 MGHRA, CDR2 YSYEKL. The CDR3 loop spans 14 amino acids. The CDR3, as DNA: TGCGCCAGCAGCCAAGTCGGGAGTACCTACGAGCAGTACTTC. Its protein product is CASSQVGSTYEQYF.

This clone was detected a few times. This chain links TRBV15 with TRBJ2-7; TRBD1 matches at 9 bases. The germline V gene has CDR1 LNHNV and CDR2 YYDKDF (reference sequence). Unmatched junction bases numbered 13, after V lost 5 bases and J lost 8 bases. This CDR3 has 15 residues. In nucleotides, the CDR3 is TGTGCCACCAGCCGAAGCCGGGACAGGGCCCTGCAGCAGTACTTC. Its translation: CATSRSRDRALQQYF.

This clone has a handful of counts. The chain links TRBV28 to TRBJ2-5, with D possibly matching TRBD1 (5 bases). Gene TRBJ2-7 matches the end of the DNA better, so the J call may be wrong. The CDR3 is 12 residues long. Per germline, CDR1 MDHEN and CDR2 SYDVKM. The CDR3 protein is CASSETVTEQYF. DNA for the CDR3: TGTGCCAGCAGCGAGACAGTGACCGAGCAGTACTTC.

The chain carries TRBV29-1 and TRBJ1-5; 7 positions match TRBD1. V dropped 6 bases and J dropped 0; count of bases not matched to a gene: 5. Per the germline V gene, CDR1 is SQVTM and CDR2 is ANQGSEA. The CDR3 consists of 14 residues. CDR3 region: CSVADRLSNQPQHF. The CDR3 DNA reads TGCAGCGTGGCGGACAGGCTTAGCAATCAGCCCCAGCATTTT.

This clone was picked up a small number of times. The V gene is TRBV28, the J gene TRBJ2-3; unclear D gene. The length of the CDR3 is 12 residues. Germline values: CDR1 MDHEN, CDR2 SYDVKM. Trimming pared 5 bases from V and 0 bases from J, leaving 3 bases between. The CDR3 sequence is CASSTSTDTQYF. In DNA form, the CDR3 reads TGTGCCAGCAGTACCAGCACAGATACGCAGTATTTT.

A note on this clone: Other DNA sequences in this specimen translate into the identical CDR3. The CDR3 DNA reads TGCAGTGCTAGAGGGGGCTGGGAGCAGTACTTC. This sequence encodes CSARGGWEQYF. V gene TRBV20-1 combines with J gene TRBJ2-7; a weak D match, TRBD1 (5 bases). The CDR3 loop spans 11 amino acids. V was trimmed by 1 base and J by 7 bases, leaving 8 bases between them. Germline V gene sequence: CDR1 DFQATT, CDR2 SNEGSKA (reference sequence).

The gene calls are TRBV29-1 and TRBJ2-7, with D perhaps matching TRBD1 (5 bases). V was clipped by 7 bases and J by 7 bases, with 23 bases between them. This CDR3 comprises 14 residues. Per the germline V gene, CDR1 is SQVTM and CDR2 is ANQGSEA. CDR3 nucleotide sequence: TGCAGCGCCGTACAGGACCGTCAAACGGTAGAGCAGTACTTC. Translating gives CSAVQDRQTVEQYF.

The count of this clone is one. The chain employs TRBV29-1 and TRBJ2-7; 7 bases are shared with TRBD1. The CDR3 runs 12 residues. V lost 6 bases, J lost 3 bases, and 5 bases stayed unmatched. Germline values: CDR1 SQVTM, CDR2 ANQGSEA. The CDR3 coding sequence is TGCAGCGTACAAGACAGGGACTACGAGCAGTACTTC. Translating it yields CSVQDRDYEQYF.

V usage is TRBV7-9 and J usage is TRBJ2-5; D uncertain. Germline lookup yields CDR1 SEHNR and CDR2 FQNEAQ (reference sequence). The CDR3 consists of 10 residues. V dropped 6 bases and J dropped 2 bases, with 1 base sitting between them. The DNA of the CDR3 is TGTGCCAGCAGTCAAGAGACCCAGTACTTC. As protein: CASSQETQYF.

In its sample, this clone was seen a few times. This chain links TRBV6-1 with TRBJ2-7, with D possibly matching TRBD1 (6 bases). The CDR3 spans 14 residues. The V gene lost 0 bases and the J gene lost 0 bases, with 6 bases spanning the gap. Germline V gene sequence: CDR1 MNHNS, CDR2 SASEGT. CDR3 sequence: CASSEADSSYEQYF. CDR3 nucleotides: TGTGCCAGCAGTGAAGCGGACAGCTCCTACGAGCAGTACTTC.

The V and J genes are TRBV7-8 and TRBJ2-2; TRBD2 is a possible D gene (5 bases). Germline V gives CDR1 SGHVS, CDR2 FQNEAQ. This CDR3 region has 15 residues. V dropped 5 bases and J dropped 7 bases, with 17 bases sitting between them. CDR3 region: CASSPGYGVSGELFF. CDR3 in DNA: TGTGCCAGCAGCCCCGGTTACGGGGTGAGCGGGGAGCTGTTTTTT. The complete variable domain, with remaining parts taken from reference TRBV7-8 and TRBJ2-2, reads GAGVSQSPRYKVAKRGQDVALRCDPISGHVSLFWYQQALGQGPEFLTYFQNEAQLDKSGLPSDRFFAERPEGSVSTLKIQRTQQEDSAVYLCASSPGYGVSGELFFGEGSRLTVL.

The rearrangement uses TRBV5-1 and TRBJ2-7; D gene uncertain. The CDR3 is 14 residues long. Germline V gene lookup returns CDR1 SGHRS and CDR2 YFSETQ. V lost 4 bases and J lost 7, with 18 bases in between. The CDR3: CASSRPDHPLEQYF. CDR3 nucleotide sequence: TGCGCCAGCAGCAGGCCGGACCACCCCTTGGAGCAGTACTTC.